A single TCR beta chain is shown here with its context. What it binds is not known. Data came from immunoSEQ multiplex PCR; TCRdb stores just in-frame clones and leaves some out. The sample lists about 93,000 clones, around 93% occurring once. This specimen belongs to a study of graft-versus-host responses after intestinal transplantation. The CDR3 loop spans 15 amino acids. V trimming: 3 bases; J trimming: 8 bases; junction bases outside the gene matches: 9. Germline-derived CDR1 and CDR2 are SGHTS and YDEGEE. Findings and limits, study-wide: The recipient marrow held GvH clones, and some of them showed up first in ileum or blood.

The starting material was unstimulated CD8+ T cells sorted from spleen or lymph node cells, obtained before intestinal transplant. This chain uses TRBV5-8 with TRBJ1-4, with 8 bases lining up with TRBD1. This clonotype was sampled from a human donor who received an intestinal transplant. Written as DNA, the CDR3 is TGTGCCAGCAGCTCGCGGACAGGGTTAGGCGAAAAACTGTTTTTT. The encoded protein is CASSSRTGLGEKLFF.